The T cell receptor beta chain described here comes from a study of cytomegalovirus exposure and HLA in healthy donors. Overall study context: Ancestry clustering placed around 80% of 350 to 500 genotyped donors in the Caucasian-associated cluster.

Study conclusions and caveats: The availability of immune exposure information extended only to CMV serostatus. Versus the approximately 700-donor mean, an Asian-associated ancestry cluster reportedly showed fewer N-insertions in a later analysis. Earlier analysis looked at TCR beta V segments, and most were productive about 90% or about 30% of the time.

CDR3 length: 16 residues. Germline V CDR1 and CDR2: SGHKS, YYEKEE (reference sequence). V lost 0 bases and J 1 base, leaving 13 bases between the germline ends. Concerning this clone itself: Antigen specificity is unknown.

Vbeta (60) and Jbeta (13) primers were used in the PCR. The assay was immunoSEQ multiplex PCR, and TCRdb's table has in-frame clones only and misses some. Recorded for this sample: approximately 170,000 clones. The sequencing sample was made of PBMCs. The chain carries TRBV5-5 and TRBJ2-5; D possibly corresponds to TRBD2 (6 bases). The sequence derives from a woman between 18 and 30 years old in good health and CMV-seropositive. This chain's CDR3 is CASSLASSSVQETQYF. CDR3 bases: TGTGCCAGCAGCTTGGCCTCGTCTAGCGTCCAAGAGACCCAGTACTTC.